What follows describes a single T cell receptor (beta chain). Its antigen remains unidentified. Germline V CDR1 and CDR2: ENHRY, SYGVKD. The CDR3 extends over 14 amino acids. Trimming shortened V by 3 bases and J by 14 bases, and 17 bases separated the two germline ends. This sample stems from a study of blood T cells in healthy people across ages. The wider study: T cells yielded about one barcoded beta molecule per two cells through template switching. Findings and limits, study-wide: While age rose, TCR beta diversity per million T cells dropped in a roughly linear way.

Researchers isolated at least 6.5 million PBMCs per sample. For the second PCR, which ran for about 6 to 11 cycles, a sample-barcoded 5' primer and a J-beta primer mix were used. No fewer than 2.5 million CDR3-containing paired-end reads came from each sample. One entry per CDR3 protein results from TCRdb running MiXCR on the 5' RACE reads. The sample contains more than 1,400,000 distinct CDR3 sequences, 35% to 45% of which appear only once. This receptor was identified in a woman aged 18-29 years in good health. This sequence joins TRBV10-3 and TRBJ1-6; tentatively, D is TRBD1 (5 bases). The sample taken for sequencing was blood. The CDR3 sequence: CAISDAQGTMALHF. The CDR3 bases are TGTGCCATCAGTGACGCCCAGGGTACTATGGCCCTCCACTTT.